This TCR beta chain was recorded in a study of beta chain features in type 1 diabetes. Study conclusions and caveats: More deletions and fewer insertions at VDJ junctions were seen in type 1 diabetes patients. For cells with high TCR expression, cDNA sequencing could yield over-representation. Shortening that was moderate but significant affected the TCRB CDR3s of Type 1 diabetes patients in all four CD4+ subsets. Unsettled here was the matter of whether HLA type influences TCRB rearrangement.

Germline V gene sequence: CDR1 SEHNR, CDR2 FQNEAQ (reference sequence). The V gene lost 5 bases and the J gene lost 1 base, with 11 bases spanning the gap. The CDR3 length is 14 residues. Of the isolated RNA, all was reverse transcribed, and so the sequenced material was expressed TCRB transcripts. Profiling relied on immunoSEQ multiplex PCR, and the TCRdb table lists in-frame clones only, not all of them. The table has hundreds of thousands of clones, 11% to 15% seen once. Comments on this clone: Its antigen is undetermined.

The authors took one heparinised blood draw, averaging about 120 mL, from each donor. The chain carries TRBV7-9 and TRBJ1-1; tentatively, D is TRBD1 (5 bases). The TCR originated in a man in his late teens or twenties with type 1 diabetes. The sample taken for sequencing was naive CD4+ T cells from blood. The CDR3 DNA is TGTGCCAGCAGCGCCCGACAGACGAACACTGAAGCTTTCTTT. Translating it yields CASSARQTNTEAFF. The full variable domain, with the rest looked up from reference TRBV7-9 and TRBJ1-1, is DTGVSQNPRHKITKRGQNVTFRCDPISEHNRLYWYRQTLGQGPEFLTYFQNEAQLEKSRLLSDRFSAERPKGSFSTLEIQRTEQGDSAMYLCASSARQTNTEAFFGQGTRLTVV.